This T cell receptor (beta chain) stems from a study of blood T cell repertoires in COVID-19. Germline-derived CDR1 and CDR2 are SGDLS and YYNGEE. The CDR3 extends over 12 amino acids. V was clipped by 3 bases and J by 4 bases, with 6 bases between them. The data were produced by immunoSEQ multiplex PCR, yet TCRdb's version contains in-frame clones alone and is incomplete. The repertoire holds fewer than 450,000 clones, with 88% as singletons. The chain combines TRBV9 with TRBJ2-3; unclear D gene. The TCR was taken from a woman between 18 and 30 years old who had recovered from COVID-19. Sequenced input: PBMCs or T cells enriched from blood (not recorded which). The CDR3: CASSGASDTQYF. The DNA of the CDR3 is TGTGCCAGCAGCGGGGCTTCAGATACGCAGTATTTT.